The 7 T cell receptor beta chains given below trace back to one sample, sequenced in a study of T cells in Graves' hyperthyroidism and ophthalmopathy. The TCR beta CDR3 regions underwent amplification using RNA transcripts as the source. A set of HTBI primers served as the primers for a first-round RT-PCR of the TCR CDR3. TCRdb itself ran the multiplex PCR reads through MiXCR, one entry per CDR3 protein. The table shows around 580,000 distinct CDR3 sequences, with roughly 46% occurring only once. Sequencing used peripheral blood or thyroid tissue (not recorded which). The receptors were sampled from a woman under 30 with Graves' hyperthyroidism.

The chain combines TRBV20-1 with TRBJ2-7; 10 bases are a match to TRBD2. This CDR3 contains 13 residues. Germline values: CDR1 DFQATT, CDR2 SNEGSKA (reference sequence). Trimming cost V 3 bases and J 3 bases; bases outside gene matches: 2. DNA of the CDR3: TGCAGTGCTAGGGGACTAGCGATCTACGAGCAGTACTTC. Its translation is CSARGLAIYEQYF.

The CDR3 nucleotides are TGTGCCAGCAAACCGGACGGGGGAATCCCCTACGAGCAGTACTTC. This gives the protein CASKPDGGIPYEQYF. The chain recombines TRBV7-2 with TRBJ2-7; tentatively, D is TRBD2 (6 bases). The ends were cut back, 7 bases at V and 2 bases at J, with 18 bases in the middle. Germline V lookup: CDR1 SGHTA, CDR2 FQGNSA. The CDR3 loop spans 15 amino acids.

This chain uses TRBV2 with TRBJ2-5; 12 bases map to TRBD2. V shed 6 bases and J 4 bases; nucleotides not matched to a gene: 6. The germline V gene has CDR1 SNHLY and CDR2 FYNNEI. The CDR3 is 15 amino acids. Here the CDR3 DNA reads TGTGCCAGCAGGCTACTAGCGGGAGGAGTAGAGACCCAGTACTTC. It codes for CASRLLAGGVETQYF.

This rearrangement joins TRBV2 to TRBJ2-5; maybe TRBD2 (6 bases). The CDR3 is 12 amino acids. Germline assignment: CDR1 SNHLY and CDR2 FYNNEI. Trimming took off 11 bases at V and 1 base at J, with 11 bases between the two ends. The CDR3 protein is CAVAGLQETQYF. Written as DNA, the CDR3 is TGTGCCGTCGCGGGACTCCAAGAGACCCAGTACTTC.

The CDR3 DNA is TGCAGTGCTTACCTAGCGGGAGGGAACTATGGCTACACCTTC. Its protein product is CSAYLAGGNYGYTF. This sequence joins TRBV20-1 and TRBJ1-2; D gene unclear. V lost 5 bases and J lost 2, with 15 bases in between. CDR3 length: 14 amino acids. Germline CDR1 DFQATT, CDR2 SNEGSKA (reference sequence).

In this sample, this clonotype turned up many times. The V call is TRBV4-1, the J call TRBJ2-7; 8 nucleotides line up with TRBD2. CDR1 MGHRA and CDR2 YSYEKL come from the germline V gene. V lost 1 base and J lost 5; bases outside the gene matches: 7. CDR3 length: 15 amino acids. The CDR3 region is CASSQAGGVSHEQYF. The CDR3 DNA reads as TGCGCCAGCAGCCAAGCGGGAGGGGTTTCACACGAGCAGTACTTC.

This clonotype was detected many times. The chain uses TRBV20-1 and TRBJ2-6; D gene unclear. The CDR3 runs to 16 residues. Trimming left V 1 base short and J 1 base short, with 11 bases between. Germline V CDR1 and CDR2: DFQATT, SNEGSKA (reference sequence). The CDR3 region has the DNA TGCAGTGCTAGAGCCCCTATAGGGTCTGGGGCCAACGTCCTGACTTTC. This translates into CSARAPIGSGANVLTF.